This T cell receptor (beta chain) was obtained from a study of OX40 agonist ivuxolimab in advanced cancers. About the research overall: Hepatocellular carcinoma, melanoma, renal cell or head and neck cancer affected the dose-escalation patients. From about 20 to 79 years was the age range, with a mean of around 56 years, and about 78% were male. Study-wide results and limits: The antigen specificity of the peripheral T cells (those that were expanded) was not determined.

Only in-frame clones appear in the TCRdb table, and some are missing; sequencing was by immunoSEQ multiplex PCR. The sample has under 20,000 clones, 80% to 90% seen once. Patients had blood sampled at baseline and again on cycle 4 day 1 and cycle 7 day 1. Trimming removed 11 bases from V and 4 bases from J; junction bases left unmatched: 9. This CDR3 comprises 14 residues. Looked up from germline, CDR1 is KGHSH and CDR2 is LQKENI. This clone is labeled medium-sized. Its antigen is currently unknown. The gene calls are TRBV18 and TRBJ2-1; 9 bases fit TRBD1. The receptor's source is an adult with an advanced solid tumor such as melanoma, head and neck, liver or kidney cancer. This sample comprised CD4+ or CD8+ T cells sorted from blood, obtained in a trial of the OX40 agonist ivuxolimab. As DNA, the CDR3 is TGTGCCTCAGCGGGGACAGGGTATTACAATGAGCAGTTCTTC. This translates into CASAGTGYYNEQFF.